A single sample gave rise to the 32 T cell receptor beta chains below, sequenced in a study of blood T cell repertoires in COVID-19. The assay was immunoSEQ multiplex PCR, and TCRdb's table has in-frame clones only and misses some. The sample holds about 260,000 clones, approximately 90% seen once. The sample comprised PBMCs or T cells enriched from blood (not recorded which). These receptors came from a woman in her thirties with acute COVID-19.

This clone was counted once. The chain is built from TRBV5-1 and TRBJ2-6; weak D call: TRBD1 (5 bases). The CDR3 spans 16 residues. V lost 4 bases and J 2 bases, leaving 13 bases between the germline ends. The germline gives CDR1 SGHRS, CDR2 YFSETQ. The CDR3 bases are TGCGCCAGCAGCATACAGGCCATACCTGGGGCCAACGTCCTGACTTTC. Encoded protein: CASSIQAIPGANVLTF.

V and J are TRBV28 and TRBJ1-1, with D unclear. CDR3 size: 13 residues. In germline, CDR1 is MDHEN, CDR2 SYDVKM. Trimming stripped 2 bases from V and 2 bases from J, with 6 bases between. As DNA, the CDR3 is TGTGCCAGCAGTTTACGAGTCAACACTGAAGCTTTCTTT. This sequence encodes CASSLRVNTEAFF.

The chain uses TRBV6-4 and TRBJ2-2; no reliable D call. V lost 4 bases to trimming and J lost 1 base, with 7 bases between them. Germline loops: CDR1 MRHNA, CDR2 SNTAGT. The CDR3 consists of 14 residues. CDR3 loop: CASSAELNTGELFF. The CDR3 DNA reads TGTGCCAGCAGTGCCGAGCTGAACACCGGGGAGCTGTTTTTT.

This sequence joins TRBV6-5 and TRBJ2-7; D is unresolved. The CDR3 loop spans 13 amino acids. Trimming pared 2 bases from V and 0 bases from J, leaving 5 bases between. The germline V gene has CDR1 MNHEY and CDR2 SVGAGI. The CDR3 reads CASSYRSSYEQYF. The CDR3 region has the DNA TGTGCCAGCAGTTACCGGAGCTCCTACGAGCAGTACTTC.

This clone was counted only a few times. V and J are TRBV27 and TRBJ2-7, with D perhaps matching TRBD1 (6 bases). The germline V and J ends were trimmed by 5 bases and 6 bases, with 14 bases remaining between them. Germline assignment: CDR1 MNHEY and CDR2 SMNVEV (reference sequence). There are 13 residues in the CDR3. The DNA of the CDR3 is TGTGCCAGCAGTCCGACCCCAGGGGCCGAGCAGTACTTC. It translates to CASSPTPGAEQYF.

The chain is built from TRBV9 and TRBJ2-1, with a possible D match to TRBD1 (5 bases). V lost 4 bases and J 8 bases, leaving 13 bases between the germline ends. The CDR3 loop spans 13 amino acids. Germline V lookup: CDR1 SGDLS, CDR2 YYNGEE. For the CDR3, the DNA is TGTGCCAGCAGCATACAAGGGGCTTATGAGCAGTTCTTC. Protein sequence: CASSIQGAYEQFF.

This chain joins TRBV2 and TRBJ2-7, with TRBD2 matching 7 bases. Trimming cost V 3 bases and J 3 bases; bases outside gene matches: 11. Germline CDR1 and CDR2: SNHLY and FYNNEI. There are 16 residues in the CDR3. CDR3: CASSEQGGSGFYEQYF. The CDR3 coding sequence is TGTGCCAGCAGTGAGCAAGGCGGGAGCGGTTTCTACGAGCAGTACTTC.

The chain combines TRBV10-1 with TRBJ2-2, with a weak D call TRBD1 (6 bases). This CDR3 region has 14 residues. Germline V gene sequence: CDR1 WNHNN, CDR2 SYGVQD (reference sequence). V lost 6 bases to trimming and J lost 2 bases, with 10 bases between them. The CDR3 here is CASRPDSNTGELFF. For the CDR3, the DNA is TGCGCCAGCAGACCGGACAGCAACACCGGGGAGCTGTTTTTT.

The chain links TRBV18 to TRBJ2-4, with 11 bases fitting TRBD2. V was pared by 3 bases and J by 6 bases, with 7 bases of the junction left unmatched. CDR3 size: 16 residues. CDR1 is KGHSH, CDR2 LQKENI, per germline. Here the CDR3 reads CASSPEIAGGGNIQYF. CDR3 DNA: TGTGCCAGCTCACCTGAGATAGCGGGAGGGGGAAACATTCAGTACTTC.

The chain uses TRBV3-1 (or the pseudogene TRBV3-2) and TRBJ2-3; 9 bases map to TRBD2. The V gene's germline CDR1 is LGHDT and CDR2 YNNKEL (reference sequence). This CDR3 has 15 residues. The V segment lost 4 bases and the J segment 0 bases; nucleotides outside the gene matches: 2. For the CDR3, the DNA is TGTGCCAGCAGCCCTAGCGGGGCTAGCACAGATACGCAGTATTTT. Its protein is CASSPSGASTDTQYF.

The chain couples TRBV2 to TRBJ2-3; TRBD2 is a possible D gene (6 bases). The CDR3 has 14 amino acids. Germline CDR1 and CDR2: SNHLY and FYNNEI. Trimming cost V 7 bases and J 1 base, with 12 bases left between them. The CDR3 DNA reads TGTGCCAGCATCCAGGGACTTGGCACAGATACGCAGTATTTT. It translates to CASIQGLGTDTQYF.

This chain links TRBV27 with TRBJ2-5; 9 bases match TRBD2. Germline V lookup: CDR1 MNHEY, CDR2 SMNVEV (reference sequence). The CDR3 consists of 17 residues. The ends lost 2 bases at V and 1 base at J; junction bases unmatched: 8. The CDR3 coding sequence is TGTGCCAGCAGTTTAAGGATAGCTAGCGGGACCCAAGAGACCCAGTACTTC. It translates to CASSLRIASGTQETQYF.

The rearrangement uses TRBV20-1 and TRBJ2-3, with D unresolved. V was shortened by 7 bases and J by 4 bases, with 9 bases between the two germline ends. CDR1 is DFQATT, CDR2 SNEGSKA, per germline (reference sequence). The CDR3 runs to 11 residues. CDR3 residues: CSGGSADTQYF. The CDR3 nucleotides read TGCAGTGGCGGTTCGGCAGATACGCAGTATTTT.

The chain links TRBV27 to TRBJ1-1; D gene uncertain. The CDR3 is 16 amino acids. Trimming stripped 0 bases from V and 4 bases from J, with 15 bases between. Germline assignment: CDR1 MNHEY and CDR2 SMNVEV (reference sequence). CDR3 sequence (DNA): TGTGCCAGCAGTTTATCTAACATGGGCTTGAGCACTGAAGCTTTCTTT. Translation gives CASSLSNMGLSTEAFF.

This sequence joins TRBV12-3 or TRBV12-4 and TRBJ2-1; possible D gene TRBD1, 7 bases. V dropped 7 bases and J dropped 7 bases, with 11 bases sitting between them. There are 12 residues in the CDR3. The CDR3 DNA reads TGTGCCAGCACCGCAGGGGGGAATGAGCAGTTCTTC. Translation gives CASTAGGNEQFF.

The chain is built from TRBV29-1 and TRBJ1-3; a weak D match, TRBD1 (5 bases). The V gene lost 3 bases and the J gene lost 7 bases, with 13 bases spanning the gap. This CDR3 spans 13 amino acids. CDR1 SQVTM and CDR2 ANQGSEA come from the germline V gene. DNA for the CDR3: TGCAGCGTTGATCTGGGGCGGGAGAACACCATATATTTT. It translates to CSVDLGRENTIYF.

The chain joins TRBV14 to TRBJ1-1; 8 positions match TRBD1. Germline V CDR1 and CDR2: SGHDN, FVKESK. V lost 4 bases, J lost 2 bases, and 3 bases stayed unmatched. The CDR3 spans 14 residues. The CDR3 spells CASSRDRNNTEAFF. CDR3 DNA: TGTGCCAGCAGCCGGGACAGGAACAACACTGAAGCTTTCTTT.

This chain links TRBV5-1 with TRBJ2-7, with 13 bases matching TRBD2. The germline V gene has CDR1 SGHRS and CDR2 YFSETQ. Unmatched junction bases numbered 12, after V lost 4 bases and J lost 5 bases. This CDR3 contains 17 residues. The CDR3 DNA follows: TGCGCCAGCAGCCCCCACGGACTAGCGGGAGTAGAGAACGAGCAGTACTTC. It is translated as CASSPHGLAGVENEQYF.

The table lists this clone with a few counts. The chain recombines TRBV9 with TRBJ2-5, with TRBD2 matching 7 bases. This CDR3 region has 16 residues. From germline, CDR1 is SGDLS and CDR2 YYNGEE. The V and J ends lost 4 bases and 5 bases, in that order; junction bases with no gene match: 14. The CDR3 region is CASSSSPAGRWETQYF. CDR3 nucleotide sequence: TGTGCCAGCAGCTCCTCTCCCGCCGGGAGGTGGGAGACCCAGTACTTC.

V and J are TRBV5-1 and TRBJ2-1; D is unclear. The V and J ends lost 1 base and 0 bases respectively, with 5 bases between them. Germline loops: CDR1 SGHRS, CDR2 YFSETQ. The CDR3 runs 14 residues. The CDR3: CASSLIISYNEQFF. The DNA for the CDR3 is TGCGCCAGCAGCTTGATTATCTCCTACAATGAGCAGTTCTTC.

The J gene is TRBJ2-1, the V gene TRBV7-3; tentatively, D is TRBD2 (5 bases). V was pared by 8 bases and J by 5 bases, with 19 bases between. CDR1 and CDR2 (germline): SGHTA, FQGTGA. This CDR3 has 15 residues. The CDR3 nucleotides are TGTGCCAGCGCCCCAATCGTGGGGAGAAACAATGAGCAGTTCTTC. Translation: CASAPIVGRNNEQFF.

The J gene is TRBJ2-3, the V gene TRBV28; D gene ambiguous. CDR3 length: 16 amino acids. Trimming shortened V by 3 bases and J by 1 base, and 14 bases separated the two germline ends. Germline CDR1 MDHEN, CDR2 SYDVKM. The chain's CDR3 is CASSLASGSRTDTQYF. Written as DNA, the CDR3 is TGTGCCAGCAGTTTGGCCTCCGGGTCTCGCACAGATACGCAGTATTTT.

This rearrangement joins TRBV6-1 to TRBJ2-3; the D is unclear. The length of the CDR3 is 12 residues. Germline assignment: CDR1 MNHNS and CDR2 SASEGT. Trimming took 0 bases from V and 4 from J, leaving 2 bases between them. This chain's CDR3 is CASSEAADTQYF. The CDR3 bases are TGTGCCAGCAGTGAAGCCGCAGATACGCAGTATTTT.

This clone was found once. This chain uses TRBV18 with TRBJ2-1; 10 nucleotides line up with TRBD1. Germline CDR1 and CDR2: KGHSH and LQKENI. Trimming at V came to 2 bases and at J to 5 bases, leaving 0 bases not matched to a gene. The CDR3 loop spans 14 amino acids. CDR3 sequence reads: CASSPGTGDNEQFF. The CDR3 DNA follows: TGTGCCAGCTCACCAGGGACAGGGGACAATGAGCAGTTCTTC. The variable domain in full, completed from reference TRBV18 and TRBJ2-1, reads NAGVMQNPRHLVRRRGQEARLRCSPMKGHSHVYWYRQLPEEGLKFMVYLQKENIIDESGMPKERFSAEFPKEGPSILRIQQVVRGDSAAYFCASSPGTGDNEQFFGPGTRLTVL.

The chain joins TRBV28 to TRBJ2-1, with TRBD2 as a possible D gene (5 bases). The CDR3 extends over 17 amino acids. V was shortened by 2 bases and J by 3 bases, with 17 bases between the two germline ends. Germline V gene lookup returns CDR1 MDHEN and CDR2 SYDVKM. The CDR3 is CASSLPPGSPFYNEQFF. CDR3 sequence (DNA): TGTGCCAGCAGTTTACCCCCGGGATCCCCATTCTACAATGAGCAGTTCTTC. The whole variable domain, remainder taken from reference TRBV28 and TRBJ2-1, is DVKVTQSSRYLVKRTGEKVFLECVQDMDHENMFWYRQDPGLGLRLIYFSYDVKMKEKGDIPEGYSVSREKKERFSLILESASTNQTSMYLCASSLPPGSPFYNEQFFGPGTRLTVL.

The chain combines TRBV25-1 with TRBJ1-2, with a possible D match to TRBD1 (5 bases). The CDR3 consists of 14 residues. V shed 8 bases and J shed 6 bases, with 19 bases lying between them. CDR1 is MGHDK, CDR2 SYGVNS, per germline. CDR3 loop: CASRETASTHGYTF. DNA for the CDR3: TGTGCCAGCCGGGAGACAGCGTCTACCCATGGCTACACCTTC.

As to this clone: Other DNA sequences of this sample code for an identical CDR3. This sequence joins TRBV27 and TRBJ2-7; D uncertain. V shed 3 bases and J shed 1 base, with 13 bases lying between them. CDR1 is MNHEY and CDR2 is SMNVEV in the germline V gene (reference sequence). The CDR3 consists of 15 residues. The DNA for the CDR3 is TGTGCCAGCAGTTTTGGCCCGGGTAGATCCTACGAGCAGTACTTC. Translating it yields CASSFGPGRSYEQYF.

The chain couples TRBV6-1 to TRBJ2-1, with TRBD2 matching 11 bases. The CDR3 length is 17 residues. V was clipped by 4 bases and J by 5 bases; unmatched bases: 10. Germline V gene sequence: CDR1 MNHNS, CDR2 SASEGT. The CDR3 region has the DNA TGTGCCAGCAGTGTATTAGCGGGAGGGCTTTACGACAATGAGCAGTTCTTC. It encodes CASSVLAGGLYDNEQFF.

The chain combines TRBV7-2 with TRBJ1-3; 11 bases align to TRBD1. Germline V gene sequence: CDR1 SGHTA, CDR2 FQGNSA. V dropped 3 bases and J dropped 5; count of bases not matched to a gene: 9. CDR3 size: 17 residues. The CDR3 is CASSFNGQGASRNTIYF. The CDR3 DNA reads as TGTGCCAGCAGCTTTAATGGACAGGGGGCTAGTAGAAACACCATATATTTT.

This chain links TRBV3-1 (or the pseudogene TRBV3-2) with TRBJ2-1, with D possibly TRBD1 on 5 matching bases. V lost 0 bases, J lost 0 bases, and 6 bases lay in between. The CDR3 covers 15 residues. Looked up from germline, CDR1 is LGHDT and CDR2 is YNNKEL (reference sequence). CDR3 protein: CASSQDTGSYNEQFF. The CDR3, as DNA: TGTGCCAGCAGCCAAGATACAGGCTCCTACAATGAGCAGTTCTTC.

This chain links TRBV9 with TRBJ2-4; the match to TRBD2 covers 7 bases. The length of the CDR3 is 11 residues. V shed 7 bases and J 9 bases; nucleotides not matched to a gene: 4. Germline assignment: CDR1 SGDLS and CDR2 YYNGEE. The CDR3, as DNA: TGTGCCAGCCGGGACTATGGCATTCAGTACTTC. This translates into CASRDYGIQYF.

This chain connects TRBV4-1 to TRBJ2-1, with a tentative D call TRBD1 (5 bases). Germline assignment: CDR1 MGHRA and CDR2 YSYEKL. CDR3 length: 14 amino acids. Trimming removed 3 bases from V and 8 bases from J, with 14 bases in between. In nucleotides, the CDR3 is TGCGCCAGCAGCCAGCTAGGGGAAAGGGATGAGCAGTTCTTC. It translates to CASSQLGERDEQFF.